These T cell receptor beta chains were read from a single sample in a study of T cells in Graves' hyperthyroidism and ophthalmopathy. A single record per CDR3 protein comes from TCRdb applying MiXCR to the multiplex PCR reads. The repertoire holds hundreds of thousands of distinct CDR3 sequences, with roughly 15% as singletons. The sequenced material came from blood. These receptors were obtained from a middle-aged woman with Graves' ophthalmopathy. The CDR3 runs from the conserved cysteine through the conserved F or W. D genes are given only for firm matches. The listing skips clone size in some rows; elsewhere it reads once, few, many or a size class.

abundance: many; d_gene: NA; v_gene: TRBV5-6; j_gene: TRBJ1-1; CDR3nt: TGTGCCAGCAGCTTGGGCGGGGGTCGACAGAACACTGAAGCTTTCTTT; CDR3aa: CASSLGGGRQNTEAFF
abundance: many; d_gene: NA; v_gene: TRBV6-2/TRBV6-3; j_gene: TRBJ2-3; CDR3nt: TGTGCCAGCAGTTCCCGGGCACCCACAGATACGCAGTATTTT; CDR3aa: CASSSRAPTDTQYF
abundance: many; d_gene: TRBD1; v_gene: TRBV28; j_gene: TRBJ2-7; CDR3nt: TGTGCCAACAGTCAACCCGGGACAGGAGGGGGCGAGCAGTACTTC; CDR3aa: CANSQPGTGGGEQYF
abundance: many; d_gene: NA; v_gene: TRBV11-2; j_gene: TRBJ1-1; CDR3nt: TGTGCCAGCAGCTTCGACAGGTCGAACACTGAAGCTTTCTTT; CDR3aa: CASSFDRSNTEAFF
abundance: NA; d_gene: TRBD2; v_gene: TRBV29-1; j_gene: TRBJ2-7; CDR3nt: TGCAGCGTAGCCGGGACTAGCGGGTCCTACGAGCAGTACTTC; CDR3aa: CSVAGTSGSYEQYF
abundance: NA; d_gene: NA; v_gene: TRBV7-9; j_gene: TRBJ2-7; CDR3nt: TGTGCCAGCAGCTTATTAACAGCCAACGAGCAGTACTTC; CDR3aa: CASSLLTANEQYF
abundance: many; d_gene: NA; v_gene: TRBV6-1; j_gene: TRBJ2-4; CDR3nt: TGTGCCAGCAGTGAAGGAGGTATAGCCAAAAACATTCAGTACTTC; CDR3aa: CASSEGGIAKNIQYF
abundance: few; d_gene: TRBD1; v_gene: TRBV5-1; j_gene: TRBJ2-5; CDR3nt: TGCGCCAGCAGCTCCGGGACAGGAAGACAAGAGACCCAGTACTTC; CDR3aa: CASSSGTGRQETQYF
abundance: many; d_gene: TRBD2; v_gene: TRBV27; j_gene: TRBJ2-5; CDR3nt: TGTGCCACCGGGGACTATACTGGTGAGACCCAGTACTTC; CDR3aa: CATGDYTGETQYF
abundance: NA; d_gene: NA; v_gene: TRBV19; j_gene: TRBJ1-5; CDR3nt: TGTGCCAGTAGTACAGGGTTCGGGAGCAATCAGCCCCAGCATTTT; CDR3aa: CASSTGFGSNQPQHF
abundance: many; d_gene: TRBD1; v_gene: TRBV28; j_gene: TRBJ1-2; CDR3nt: TGTGCCAGCAGTGCAACCGGGACAGCAAACTATGGCTACACCTTC; CDR3aa: CASSATGTANYGYTF
abundance: many; d_gene: NA; v_gene: TRBV30; j_gene: TRBJ1-4; CDR3nt: TGTGCCGGCGGGGGATGGGGAACTAATGAAAAACTGTTTTTT; CDR3aa: CAGGGWGTNEKLFF
abundance: many; d_gene: NA; v_gene: TRBV18; j_gene: TRBJ1-2; CDR3nt: TGTGCCAGCTCACCAAACGCCGGGGTCTATGGCTACACCTTC; CDR3aa: CASSPNAGVYGYTF
abundance: few; d_gene: NA; v_gene: TRBV20-1; j_gene: TRBJ2-7; CDR3nt: TGCAGTGCTAGAGGTCCTTCGGACAGTGGCCAATACGAGCAGTACTTC; CDR3aa: CSARGPSDSGQYEQYF
abundance: many; d_gene: NA; v_gene: TRBV6-1; j_gene: TRBJ1-5; CDR3nt: TGCGCCAGCAGAGGACCCAATCAGCCCCAGCATTTT; CDR3aa: CASRGPNQPQHF
abundance: NA; d_gene: NA; v_gene: TRBV18; j_gene: TRBJ1-1; CDR3nt: TGTGCCAGCTCACCACCGGGGGCCACTGAAGCTTTCTTT; CDR3aa: CASSPPGATEAFF
abundance: many; d_gene: NA; v_gene: TRBV27; j_gene: TRBJ2-7; CDR3nt: TGTGCCAGCAGTTTATATCCCAGAATCGGGCGGCAGTACTTC; CDR3aa: CASSLYPRIGRQYF
abundance: NA; d_gene: NA; v_gene: TRBV27; j_gene: TRBJ2-7; CDR3nt: TGTGCCAGCAGTATACAGGTGGGGAGTGCGCAGTACTTC; CDR3aa: CASSIQVGSAQYF
abundance: NA; d_gene: TRBD1; v_gene: TRBV7-9; j_gene: TRBJ2-3; CDR3nt: TGTGCCAGCAGCTTAGGGACAGGAACGCGCACAGATACGCAGTATTTT; CDR3aa: CASSLGTGTRTDTQYF
abundance: many; d_gene: NA; v_gene: TRBV28; j_gene: TRBJ2-2; CDR3nt: TGTGCCAGCACTGATGCTCCAAACACCGGGGAGCTGTTTTTT; CDR3aa: CASTDAPNTGELFF
abundance: many; d_gene: TRBD1; v_gene: TRBV7-8; j_gene: TRBJ1-5; CDR3nt: TGTGCCAGCAGCAAACACAGGGGGGCGAGCAATCAGCCCCAGCATTTT; CDR3aa: CASSKHRGASNQPQHF
abundance: NA; d_gene: NA; v_gene: TRBV19; j_gene: TRBJ2-2; CDR3nt: TGTGCCAGTAGGTTAACCGGGGGAGCGAACACCGGGGAGCTGTTTTTT; CDR3aa: CASRLTGGANTGELFF
abundance: few; d_gene: NA; v_gene: TRBV5-1; j_gene: TRBJ2-2; CDR3nt: TGCGCCAGCAGCTGGGGGCCTAGCGCCGGGGAGCTGTTTTTT; CDR3aa: CASSWGPSAGELFF
abundance: many; d_gene: TRBD2; v_gene: TRBV6-1; j_gene: TRBJ2-1; CDR3nt: TGTGCCAGCAGGAAACTAGCGCAGACCTACAATGAGCAGTTCTTC; CDR3aa: CASRKLAQTYNEQFF
abundance: NA; d_gene: NA; v_gene: TRBV7-9; j_gene: TRBJ1-2; CDR3nt: TGTGCCAGCAGCTTAGAGGTATGGCAGAAGGATGGCTACACCTTC; CDR3aa: CASSLEVWQKDGYTF
abundance: many; d_gene: TRBD1; v_gene: TRBV18; j_gene: TRBJ2-3; CDR3nt: TGTGCCAGCTCACCACCGACAGGGGACCCCCGCACAGATACGCAGTATTTT; CDR3aa: CASSPPTGDPRTDTQYF
abundance: few; d_gene: NA; v_gene: TRBV29-1; j_gene: TRBJ2-2; CDR3nt: TGCAGCGTTATAGGGTCCACCGGGGAGCTGTTTTTT; CDR3aa: CSVIGSTGELFF
abundance: many; d_gene: NA; v_gene: TRBV2; j_gene: TRBJ2-7; CDR3nt: TGTGCCAGCAGTGATAGGGTCGAGCAGTACTTC; CDR3aa: CASSDRVEQYF
abundance: once; d_gene: NA; v_gene: TRBV27; j_gene: TRBJ2-1; CDR3nt: TGTGCCAGCAGTAATCGCAGGTACAATGAGCAGTTCTTC; CDR3aa: CASSNRRYNEQFF
abundance: many; d_gene: TRBD2; v_gene: TRBV2; j_gene: TRBJ2-3; CDR3nt: TGTGCCAGCAGTGAATTAGCGGGGGGAAACACAGATACGCAGTATTTT; CDR3aa: CASSELAGGNTDTQYF
abundance: many; d_gene: TRBD1; v_gene: TRBV20-1; j_gene: TRBJ1-1; CDR3nt: TGCAGTGCTCCCGGGACAGGGGTAAATGAAGCTTTCTTT; CDR3aa: CSAPGTGVNEAFF
abundance: NA; d_gene: TRBD1; v_gene: TRBV19; j_gene: TRBJ2-2; CDR3nt: TGTGCCAGTAGTATTCCCACAGGGGGCGCGATCGGGGAGCTGTTTTTT; CDR3aa: CASSIPTGGAIGELFF
abundance: NA; d_gene: NA; v_gene: TRBV28; j_gene: TRBJ1-3; CDR3nt: TGTGCCAGCAGGGGGGGGGGCAGAAACACCATATATTTT; CDR3aa: CASRGGGRNTIYF
abundance: NA; d_gene: TRBD2; v_gene: TRBV14; j_gene: TRBJ2-3; CDR3nt: TGTGCCAGCAGCCAAGGGGCGGGAGGGCCCGCAGATACGCAGTATTTT; CDR3aa: CASSQGAGGPADTQYF
abundance: many; d_gene: NA; v_gene: TRBV2; j_gene: TRBJ2-5; CDR3nt: TGTGCCAGCAGCGAACTAGGACTATTGGAGACCCAGTACTTC; CDR3aa: CASSELGLLETQYF
abundance: many; d_gene: NA; v_gene: TRBV2; j_gene: TRBJ1-5; CDR3nt: TGTGCCAGCAGTGGGGGCAGACTCCTAAATCAGCCCCAGCATTTT; CDR3aa: CASSGGRLLNQPQHF
abundance: few; d_gene: NA; v_gene: TRBV5-1; j_gene: TRBJ2-1; CDR3nt: TGCGCCAGCAGCATAATAAAGACAGGAGATGAGCAGTTCTTC; CDR3aa: CASSIIKTGDEQFF
abundance: many; d_gene: NA; v_gene: TRBV2; j_gene: TRBJ2-1; CDR3nt: TGTGCCAGCAGCTTAATTAGCGGTTTGCCTGAGAATGAGCAGTTCTTC; CDR3aa: CASSLISGLPENEQFF
abundance: many; d_gene: NA; v_gene: TRBV2; j_gene: TRBJ2-1; CDR3nt: TGTGCCAGCCTCAAACTAGCCGCATACAATGAGCAGTTCTTC; CDR3aa: CASLKLAAYNEQFF
abundance: many; d_gene: TRBD2; v_gene: TRBV28; j_gene: TRBJ2-3; CDR3nt: TGTGCCAGCAGTCACGGGACTATCACAGATACGCAGTATTTT; CDR3aa: CASSHGTITDTQYF